Shown below are 3 T cell receptor beta chains from a single sample sequenced in a study of T cell responses to AZD1222 COVID-19 vaccine. Method: immunoSEQ multiplex PCR; TCRdb's copy keeps in-frame clones and lacks some. The data contain over 110,000 clones, roughly 92% of them seen just once; the ten biggest clones take up 9.3%. This specimen consisted of peripheral blood, obtained 28 days after the second AZD1222 dose. Receptors originate from an adult who received the AZD1222 COVID-19 vaccine.

V usage is TRBV3-1 (or the pseudogene TRBV3-2) and J usage is TRBJ2-5, with D possibly TRBD1 on 6 matching bases. Trimming shortened V by 4 bases and J by 2 bases, and 11 bases separated the two germline ends. CDR3 length equals 14 residues. CDR1 and CDR2 from the germline V gene are LGHDT and YNNKEL (reference sequence). CDR3 coding DNA: TGTGCCAGCAGCCCCGGGACAAAACAAGAGACCCAGTACTTC. Residues: CASSPGTKQETQYF.

The chain couples TRBV2 to TRBJ2-1; D gene uncertain. V was pared by 4 bases and J by 0 bases, with 10 bases between. The CDR3 runs to 15 residues. In germline, CDR1 is SNHLY, CDR2 FYNNEI. CDR3 in amino acids: CASSARSYSYNEQFF. The CDR3 DNA reads as TGTGCCAGCAGTGCCCGTTCATACTCCTACAATGAGCAGTTCTTC.

The chain employs TRBV6-1 and TRBJ1-6, with D perhaps TRBD1 (6 bases). The germline V gene has CDR1 MNHNS and CDR2 SASEGT. The CDR3 loop spans 14 amino acids. Deletions cut 1 base from V and 10 bases from J, with 11 bases between. CDR3 DNA sequence: TGTGCCAGCAGTGAAGTCAGGGGCGACTCACCCCTCCACTTT. It yields the protein CASSEVRGDSPLHF.